Given below is one T cell receptor (beta chain) in context. The second PCR ran about 6 to 12 cycles with a sample-barcoded 5' primer and J-beta primers. TCRdb redid the calling of the 5' RACE reads with MiXCR, one entry per CDR3 protein. The sample includes 550,000 to 800,000 distinct CDR3 sequences, around 20% of them seen just once. This sample was included in a study of blood T cells in healthy people across ages. Germline loops: CDR1 SQVTM, CDR2 ANQGSEA. Trimming stripped 2 bases from V and 2 bases from J, with 15 bases between. This CDR3 is 15 amino acids long. Ranging in age from about 6 to 100, the donors were healthy Caucasian individuals from Russia. No fewer than 5.5 micrograms of total RNA were isolated from every sample.

This sequence was found in a man between 65 and 79 years old in good health. The sequenced sample was blood. The chain recombines TRBV29-1 with TRBJ1-2; the D gene is possibly TRBD1 (6 bases). CDR3 nucleotide sequence: TGCAGCGTTGAAAGCCGGGACATACAAAACTATGGCTACACCTTC. It is translated as CSVESRDIQNYGYTF.